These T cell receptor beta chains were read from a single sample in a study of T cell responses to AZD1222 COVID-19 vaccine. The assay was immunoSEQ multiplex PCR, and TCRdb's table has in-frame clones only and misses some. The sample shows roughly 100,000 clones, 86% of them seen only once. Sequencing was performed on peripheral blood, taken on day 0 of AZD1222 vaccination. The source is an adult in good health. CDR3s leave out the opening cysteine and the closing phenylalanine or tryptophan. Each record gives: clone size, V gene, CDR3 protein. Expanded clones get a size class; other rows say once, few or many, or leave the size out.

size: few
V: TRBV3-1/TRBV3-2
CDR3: ASSQAPRGLF

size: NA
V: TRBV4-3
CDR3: ASSLSLSGREQY

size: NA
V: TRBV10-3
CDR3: AISDFRGRGANVLT

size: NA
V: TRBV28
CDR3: ASSFRDHEQY

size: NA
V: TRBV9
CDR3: ASSEGDRGFSRGYEQY

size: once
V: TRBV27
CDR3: ASKLAGLQETQY

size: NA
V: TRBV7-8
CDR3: ASSLSGGLLNTEAF

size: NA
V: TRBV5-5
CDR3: ASSLRDRGLHT

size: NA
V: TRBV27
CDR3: ASSPDSRVDYGYT

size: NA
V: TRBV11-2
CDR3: ASRRVSSGNTIY

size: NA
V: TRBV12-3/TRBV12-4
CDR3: ASSLLQNTEAF

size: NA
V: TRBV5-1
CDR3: ASTPSGANEKLF

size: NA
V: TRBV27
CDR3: ASSYNQPQH

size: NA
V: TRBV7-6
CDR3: ASSSRPRQGQINEKLF

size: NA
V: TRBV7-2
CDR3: ASSVAGGLLYEQY

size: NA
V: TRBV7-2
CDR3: ASSLGSGGSSYEQY

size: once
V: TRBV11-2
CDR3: ASRRSGPGTEAF

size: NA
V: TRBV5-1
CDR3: ASRIGGASTDTQY

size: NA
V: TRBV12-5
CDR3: ASANRGDTQY

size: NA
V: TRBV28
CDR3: ASSGQEEAKPQH

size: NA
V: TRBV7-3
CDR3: ASSLRQNTEAF

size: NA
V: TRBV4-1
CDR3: ASSQALRVQGWETQY